This T cell receptor beta chain was identified during a study of shared clonotypes between healthy human individuals. Clones were sequenced by immunoSEQ multiplex PCR, and TCRdb holds only the in-frame ones, with some missing. The table has 2 million to 3 million clones, approximately 93% seen once; the top ten hold more than 0.35%. Germline CDR1 and CDR2: SGHRS and YFSETQ. Trimming removed 4 bases at V and 2 bases at J, with 11 bases between. There are 14 residues in the CDR3. This clone was recorded once. Other DNA sequences in the same sample also yield this CDR3. Sequencing was carried out using naive CD4+ T cells from PBMCs. Subset in this sample: CD45RA+ positively selected. This clonotype was sampled from a young man in good health. Some clones in this sample may be carry-over from other donors' samples. This chain uses TRBV5-1 with TRBJ2-3; either TRBD1 or TRBD2 may supply D (6 bases each). The CDR3 coding sequence is TGCGCCAGCAGCCTAGGGGGGAACACAGATACGCAGTATTTT. This gives the protein CASSLGGNTDTQYF.